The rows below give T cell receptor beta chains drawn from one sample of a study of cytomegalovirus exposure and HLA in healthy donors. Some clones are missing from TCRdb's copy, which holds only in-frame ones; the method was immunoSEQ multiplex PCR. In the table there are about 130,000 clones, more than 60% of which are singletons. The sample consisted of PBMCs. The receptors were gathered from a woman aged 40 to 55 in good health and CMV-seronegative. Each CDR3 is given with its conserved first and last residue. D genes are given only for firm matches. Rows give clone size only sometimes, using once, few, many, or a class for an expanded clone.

DNA: TGTGCCAGCAGTTTATCCCTAGCGGGGGGGCCCGGTGAGCAGTTCTTC
CDR3: CASSLSLAGGPGEQFF
J: TRBJ2-1
size: .
V: TRBV27
D: TRBD2

DNA: TGCGCCAGCAGCTTGAGATTCGACCCAACGCGGGTCATTGAGCAGTTCTTC
CDR3: CASSLRFDPTRVIEQFF
J: TRBJ2-1
size: few
V: TRBV5-1
D: .

DNA: TGTGCCAGCTCACCACGAATCTTGGGAGGGCCGGAGAACACCGGGGAGCTGTTTTTT
CDR3: CASSPRILGGPENTGELFF
J: TRBJ2-2
size: .
V: TRBV18
D: TRBD2

DNA: TGTGCCAGCAGTACGAGTAACACTGAAGCTTTCTTT
CDR3: CASSTSNTEAFF
J: TRBJ1-1
size: once
V: TRBV28
D: .

DNA: TGTGCCAGCAGCACCAAAGAAAACACCGGGGAGCTGCTTTTT
CDR3: CASSTKENTGELLF
J: TRBJ2-2
size: once
V: TRBV2
D: .

DNA: TGCGCCAGCAGCTCTGGCCGCCAGGGAGATACGCAGTATTTT
CDR3: CASSSGRQGDTQYF
J: TRBJ2-3
size: .
V: TRBV5-1
D: .

DNA: TGTGCCAGCAGTTCTGGACAGGGGAAAGAAAAACTGTTTTTT
CDR3: CASSSGQGKEKLFF
J: TRBJ1-4
size: .
V: TRBV28
D: TRBD1

DNA: TGTGCCAGCAGTCGACAGAGTTTTAGCAATCAGCCCCAGCATTTT
CDR3: CASSRQSFSNQPQHF
J: TRBJ1-5
size: few
V: TRBV6-5
D: .

DNA: TGCGCCAGCAGCTTGGCCTCCAGGGCCCAAGAGACCCAGTACTTC
CDR3: CASSLASRAQETQYF
J: TRBJ2-5
size: .
V: TRBV5-1
D: .

DNA: TGTGCCAGCAGCCACCCAAGGAGCGGGATGGAGCACTACAATGAGCAGTTCTTC
CDR3: CASSHPRSGMEHYNEQFF
J: TRBJ2-1
size: .
V: TRBV2
D: TRBD2

DNA: TGTGCCAGTAGTGATACAGGGGTCTACGAGCAGTACTTC
CDR3: CASSDTGVYEQYF
J: TRBJ2-7
size: .
V: TRBV19
D: TRBD1

DNA: TGTGCCAGCAGCGAACTAGCGGGGGCCTCACCCCTAGCCAAAAACATTCAGTACTTC
CDR3: CASSELAGASPLAKNIQYF
J: TRBJ2-4
size: .
V: TRBV7-8
D: TRBD2

DNA: TGTGCCAGCAGCTTAAGGGGAGGTAGCTCCTACGAGCAGTACTTC
CDR3: CASSLRGGSSYEQYF
J: TRBJ2-7
size: few
V: TRBV7-3
D: .

DNA: TGCGCCAGTTCGGACAACCCGTACAATGAGCAGTTCTTC
CDR3: CASSDNPYNEQFF
J: TRBJ2-1
size: .
V: TRBV10-1
D: .

DNA: TGTGCCAGCAGTTCCGGGATAGATACGCAGTATTTT
CDR3: CASSSGIDTQYF
J: TRBJ2-3
size: .
V: TRBV28
D: .

DNA: TGTGCCAGCAGCTTAGGATCTAACGAGCAGTACTTC
CDR3: CASSLGSNEQYF
J: TRBJ2-7
size: .
V: TRBV7-9
D: .

DNA: TGTGCCAGCAGCCAGGTACCTAACTACGAGCAGTACTTC
CDR3: CASSQVPNYEQYF
J: TRBJ2-7
size: .
V: TRBV7-3
D: .

DNA: TGTGCCAGCAGCTCCGGGACAGGGTCCGCCTATGGCTACACCTTC
CDR3: CASSSGTGSAYGYTF
J: TRBJ1-2
size: .
V: TRBV5-4
D: TRBD1

DNA: TGTGCCATCAGTGAGGGGCAGGGCTCGATTGAAGCTTTCTTT
CDR3: CAISEGQGSIEAFF
J: TRBJ1-1
size: .
V: TRBV10-3
D: .

DNA: TGTGCCAGCAGCGTAGCCCCCGTGAGCACAGATACGCAGTATTTT
CDR3: CASSVAPVSTDTQYF
J: TRBJ2-3
size: .
V: TRBV9
D: .

DNA: TGCGCCAGCAGTTCCTTTGAAATCGGGAGAAGCATTCAGTACTTC
CDR3: CASSSFEIGRSIQYF
J: TRBJ2-4
size: .
V: TRBV10-1
D: .

DNA: TGTGCTAGTGTTGCCGGGACAGGGGGCAATCAGCCCCAGCATTTT
CDR3: CASVAGTGGNQPQHF
J: TRBJ1-5
size: .
V: TRBV12-5
D: TRBD1

DNA: TGTGCCACGGCCCAGGGGGCTGGGGCCAACGGCCTGACTTTC
CDR3: CATAQGAGANGLTF
J: TRBJ2-6
size: .
V: TRBV10-3
D: TRBD1

DNA: TGCGCCAGCAGACAAACTAGCTCCGAGACCCAGTACTTC
CDR3: CASRQTSSETQYF
J: TRBJ2-5
size: .
V: TRBV5-1
D: .

DNA: TGTGCCAGCAGACCGGATGGGCTTTCGGGGGGGGAGCAGTACTTC
CDR3: CASRPDGLSGGEQYF
J: TRBJ2-7
size: .
V: TRBV28
D: TRBD2

DNA: TGTGCCAGCAGTTTAGAAGCAGGGGGGACCTACGAGCAGTACTTC
CDR3: CASSLEAGGTYEQYF
J: TRBJ2-7
size: .
V: TRBV27
D: .

DNA: TGTGCCAGCAGTCCGACCATGACAGGGTACGAGCAGTACTTC
CDR3: CASSPTMTGYEQYF
J: TRBJ2-7
size: .
V: TRBV27
D: TRBD1

DNA: TGTGCCAGCAGCACAGGGACTAGGGATGAGCAGTTCTTC
CDR3: CASSTGTRDEQFF
J: TRBJ2-1
size: .
V: TRBV7-9
D: TRBD2

DNA: TGTGCCTGGAGTTCTAGGTGGTTAGGGGGGTTCTTC
CDR3: CAWSSRWLGGFF
J: TRBJ2-1
size: .
V: TRBV30
D: .

DNA: TGTGCCAGCAGTTACTCGGGGGGGAGGGCCAACTACGAGCAGTACTTC
CDR3: CASSYSGGRANYEQYF
J: TRBJ2-7
size: .
V: TRBV6-6
D: TRBD2

DNA: TGTGCCTGGAGTGATGACAGGGTATGGTTCGAGCAGTACTTC
CDR3: CAWSDDRVWFEQYF
J: TRBJ2-7
size: .
V: TRBV30
D: TRBD1

DNA: TGTGCCAGCAGCCCTGGACTAGCGGGGGCCATCTACAATGAGCAGTTCTTC
CDR3: CASSPGLAGAIYNEQFF
J: TRBJ2-1
size: .
V: TRBV7-9
D: TRBD2

DNA: TGTGCCAGCAGTTCCGCGGGGAGCCAGTACTTC
CDR3: CASSSAGSQYF
J: TRBJ2-7
size: .
V: TRBV6-5
D: .

DNA: TGTGCCAGCAGCGTAGAGGGACAGGTAACTGGGACTGAAGCTTTCTTT
CDR3: CASSVEGQVTGTEAFF
J: TRBJ1-1
size: .
V: TRBV9
D: TRBD1

DNA: TGTGCCAGCAGCTCGGGACAGGGAAACAGTCAGTACTTC
CDR3: CASSSGQGNSQYF
J: TRBJ2-4
size: few
V: TRBV5-6
D: TRBD1